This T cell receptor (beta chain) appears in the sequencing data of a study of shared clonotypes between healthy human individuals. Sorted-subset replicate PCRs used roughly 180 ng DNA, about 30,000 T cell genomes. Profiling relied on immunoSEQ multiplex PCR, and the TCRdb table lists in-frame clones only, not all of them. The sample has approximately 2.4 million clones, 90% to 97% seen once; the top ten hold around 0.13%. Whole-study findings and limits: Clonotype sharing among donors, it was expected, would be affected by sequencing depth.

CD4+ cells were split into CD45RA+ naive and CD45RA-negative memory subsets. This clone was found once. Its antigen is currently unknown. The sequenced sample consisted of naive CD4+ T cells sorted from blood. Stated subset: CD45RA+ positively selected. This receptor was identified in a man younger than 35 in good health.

CDR3 bases: TGTGCCAGCAGTGTCAGAGGGAACACCTACGAGCAGTACTTC. Translation gives CASSVRGNTYEQYF. This chain links TRBV2 with TRBJ2-7; possible D gene TRBD2, 5 bases. The CDR3 runs 14 residues. CDR1 is SNHLY and CDR2 is FYNNEI in the germline V gene. Trimming took 4 bases from V and 2 from J, leaving 12 bases between them.